This TCR beta chain was obtained from a study of PD-1 blockade in classical Hodgkin lymphoma. The CDR3 length is 12 residues. Germline V lookup: CDR1 SEHNR, CDR2 FQNEAQ (reference sequence). V was cut by 5 bases and J by 5 bases, with 7 bases left in between. Generated by immunoSEQ multiplex PCR, the TCRdb table keeps only in-frame clones and is missing some. Of over 3,000 clones listed, approximately 70% are singletons. On this clone itself: Its matching antigen is unknown. The same CDR3 arises from other DNA sequences in this sample as well.

Study-wide findings and caveats: Newly diagnosed patients and complete responders had comparable diversity at baseline. Nivolumab starters within 1 year of ASCT were excluded.

Documented time point: cycle 4 day 1 (C4D1), after more than five weeks of nivolumab. Relapse was seen in all patients after autologous stem cell transplantation, and brentuximab vedotin exposure was variable. The genes are TRBV7-9 and TRBJ1-5, with D perhaps matching TRBD1 (5 bases). The sequence derives from a human donor with classical Hodgkin lymphoma. The specimen was peripheral blood mononuclear cells (PBMCs), collected before the fourth cycle of nivolumab. The CDR3 region is CASSKQDQPQHF. As DNA, the CDR3 is TGTGCCAGCAGCAAACAGGATCAGCCCCAGCATTTT.